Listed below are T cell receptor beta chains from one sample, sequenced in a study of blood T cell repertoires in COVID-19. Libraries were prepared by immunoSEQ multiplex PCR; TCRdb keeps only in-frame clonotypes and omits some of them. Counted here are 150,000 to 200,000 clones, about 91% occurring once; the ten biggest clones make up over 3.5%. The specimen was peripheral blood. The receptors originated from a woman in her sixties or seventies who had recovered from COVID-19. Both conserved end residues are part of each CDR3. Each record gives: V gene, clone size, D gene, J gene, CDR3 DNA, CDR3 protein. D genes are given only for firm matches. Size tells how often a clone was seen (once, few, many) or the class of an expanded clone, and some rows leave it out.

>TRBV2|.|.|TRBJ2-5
TGTGCCACCGAGATGGGGGGGGCCCCCGTAAGGGCCCAGTACTTC
CATEMGGAPVRAQYF
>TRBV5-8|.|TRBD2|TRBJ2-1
TGTGCCAGCAGCTTAGTGTCGGGGGGGCCATTTGAGCAGTTCTTC
CASSLVSGGPFEQFF
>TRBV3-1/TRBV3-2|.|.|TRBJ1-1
TGTGCCAGCAGCCACCTACCTCTGAACACTGAAGCTTTCTTT
CASSHLPLNTEAFF
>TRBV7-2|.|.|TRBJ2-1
TGTGCCAGCAGACCACAGAGATACAATGAGCAGTTCTTC
CASRPQRYNEQFF
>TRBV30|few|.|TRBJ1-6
TGTGCCTGGAGTGGATTGAGCTCCTATAATTCACCCCTCCACTTT
CAWSGLSSYNSPLHF
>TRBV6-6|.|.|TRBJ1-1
TGTGCCAGCAGTTACGGACAGTGGGCTGAAGCTTTCTTT
CASSYGQWAEAFF
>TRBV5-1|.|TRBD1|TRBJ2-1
TGCGCCAGCAGCCCCGGACAGGGCCTCGATGAGCAGTTCTTC
CASSPGQGLDEQFF
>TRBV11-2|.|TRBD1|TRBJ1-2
TGTGCCAGCAGCACGGACAGGGGGTCCCTTGGCTACACCTTC
CASSTDRGSLGYTF
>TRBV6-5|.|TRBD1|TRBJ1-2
TGTGCCAGCAGTTGGGACAGCCGCTATGGCTACACCTTC
CASSWDSRYGYTF
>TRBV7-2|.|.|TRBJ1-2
TGTGCCAGCAGCTTACAGATCGCAGGGGTCTATGGCTACACCTTC
CASSLQIAGVYGYTF